The present T cell receptor beta chain was sequenced within a study of ipilimumab plus nivolumab after autologous stem cell transplantation. The wider study: Patients received a median of about 5 ipilimumab and 8 or 9 nivolumab doses. The DLBCL group included primary refractory and relapsed cases.

Starting 14 to 28 days after autologous transplant, ipilimumab 1 mg/kg was given. Through week 26, nivolumab 3 mg/kg IV was given weeks 1, 4, 7, 10, then biweekly. Data came from immunoSEQ multiplex PCR; TCRdb stores just in-frame clones and leaves some out. Among roughly 11,000 clones listed, 69% were seen once. V shed 2 bases and J shed 2 bases, with 13 bases lying between them. From germline, CDR1 is SGHTA and CDR2 FQGNSA. The CDR3 runs 16 residues. This sequence originates from a male donor with diffuse large B-cell lymphoma. The specimen comprised PBMCs, sampled in a trial of ipilimumab plus nivolumab as post-transplant consolidation. V gene TRBV7-2 combines with J gene TRBJ1-3, with a weak D call TRBD1 (5 bases). The CDR3 is CASSLMRDLAGNTIYF. CDR3 coding DNA: TGTGCCAGCAGCTTAATGAGGGACTTGGCTGGAAACACCATATATTTT.